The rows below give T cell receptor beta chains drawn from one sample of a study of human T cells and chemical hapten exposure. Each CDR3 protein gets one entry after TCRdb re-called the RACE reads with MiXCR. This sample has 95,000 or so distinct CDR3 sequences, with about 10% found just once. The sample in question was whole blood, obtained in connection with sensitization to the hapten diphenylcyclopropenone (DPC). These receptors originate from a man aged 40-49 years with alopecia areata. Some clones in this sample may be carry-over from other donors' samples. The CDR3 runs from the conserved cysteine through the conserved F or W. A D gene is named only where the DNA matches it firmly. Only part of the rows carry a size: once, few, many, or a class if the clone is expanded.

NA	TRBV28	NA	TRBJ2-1	CASKNSGISSYNEQFF	TGTGCCAGCAAAAATTCAGGGATCAGCTCCTACAATGAGCAGTTCTTC
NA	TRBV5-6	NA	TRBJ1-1	CASSPSGTAMNTEAFF	TGTGCCAGCAGCCCATCCGGGACGGCCATGAACACTGAAGCTTTCTTT
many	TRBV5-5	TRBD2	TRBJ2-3	CASSLALETSGRAYAQYF	TGTGCCAGCAGCTTGGCCTTAGAGACTAGCGGGAGGGCCTATGCGCAGTATTTT
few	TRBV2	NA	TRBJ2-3	CASSGRVVDTQYF	TGTGCCAGCAGTGGTAGGGTTGTAGATACGCAGTATTTT
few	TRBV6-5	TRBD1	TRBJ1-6	CASSLLGQGAYSPLHF	TGTGCCAGCAGTCTACTGGGACAGGGGGCTTATTCACCCCTCCACTTT
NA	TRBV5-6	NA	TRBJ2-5	CASSSYHIQETQYF	TGTGCCAGCAGCTCTTATCATATCCAAGAGACCCAGTACTTC
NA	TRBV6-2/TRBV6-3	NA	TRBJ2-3	CASSLGETRQSTDTQYF	TGTGCCAGCAGTTTGGGGGAAACCAGACAAAGCACAGATACGCAGTATTTT
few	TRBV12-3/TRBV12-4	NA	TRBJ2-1	CASSPIRGASYNEQFF	TGTGCCAGCAGTCCCATTAGGGGAGCGTCCTACAATGAGCAGTTCTTC
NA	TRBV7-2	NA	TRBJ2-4	CASSLDAPGPGSKNIQYF	TGTGCCAGCAGCTTAGACGCCCCGGGACCGGGGTCCAAAAACATTCAGTACTTC
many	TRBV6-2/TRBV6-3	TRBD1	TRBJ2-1	CASRQLDRVNEQFF	TGTGCCAGCAGACAACTAGACAGGGTCAATGAGCAGTTCTTC
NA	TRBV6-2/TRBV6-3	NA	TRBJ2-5	CAARRQQETQYF	TGTGCCGCCCGGAGGCAGCAAGAGACCCAGTACTTC
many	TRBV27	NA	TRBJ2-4	CASSFRGDIQYF	TGTGCCAGCAGTTTTCGAGGAGACATTCAGTACTTC
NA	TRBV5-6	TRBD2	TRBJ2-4	CASSLVLSGRAAKNIQYF	TGTGCCAGCAGCTTGGTTCTCAGCGGGAGGGCCGCCAAAAACATTCAGTACTTC
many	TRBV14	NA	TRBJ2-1	CASSQDEVRYEQFF	TGTGCCAGCAGCCAAGATGAAGTTCGGTACGAGCAGTTCTTC
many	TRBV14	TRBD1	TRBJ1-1	CASSLGGAAEAFF	TGTGCCAGCAGTTTAGGGGGCGCAGCTGAAGCTTTCTTT
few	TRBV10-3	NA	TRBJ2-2	CAISSRRELFF	TGTGCCATCAGTAGCCGGCGGGAGCTGTTTTTT
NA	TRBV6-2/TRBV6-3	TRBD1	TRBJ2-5	CATGDRVETQYF	TGTGCCACCGGAGACAGGGTTGAGACCCAGTACTTC
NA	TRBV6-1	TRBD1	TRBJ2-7	CASLSRDRGTRGNEQYF	TGTGCCAGCTTAAGCCGGGACAGGGGCACCCGCGGGAACGAGCAGTACTTC
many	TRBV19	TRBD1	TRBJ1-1	CASSLGTGNTEAFF	TGTGCCAGTAGTCTCGGGACAGGGAACACTGAAGCTTTCTTT
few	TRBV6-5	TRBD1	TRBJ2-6	CASSYAGTGRSGANVLTF	TGTGCCAGCAGTTACGCCGGGACAGGGAGGTCTGGGGCCAACGTCCTGACTTTC
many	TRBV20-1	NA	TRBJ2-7	CSARDAGAAVEQYF	TGCAGTGCTAGAGATGCGGGGGCCGCTGTCGAGCAGTACTTC
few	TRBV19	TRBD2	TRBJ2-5	CASSPGGLAGGETQYF	TGTGCCAGTAGTCCTGGGGGACTAGCGGGAGGTGAGACCCAGTACTTC
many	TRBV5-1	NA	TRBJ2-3	CASSLARLTSTDTQYF	TGCGCCAGCAGCTTGGCACGGTTGACTAGCACAGATACGCAGTATTTT
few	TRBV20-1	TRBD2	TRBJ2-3	CSARGRSGGPDTQYF	TGCAGTGCTAGAGGACGGTCGGGAGGGCCGGATACGCAGTATTTT
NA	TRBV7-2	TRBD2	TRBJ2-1	CASSPYTSGSWNEQFF	TGTGCCAGCAGCCCGTATACTAGCGGGAGTTGGAATGAGCAGTTCTTC
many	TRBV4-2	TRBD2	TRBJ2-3	CASSQVEGGPGDTQYF	TGTGCCAGCAGCCAAGTCGAGGGAGGGCCAGGAGATACGCAGTATTTT
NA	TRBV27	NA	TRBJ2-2	CASSSGYTGELFF	TGTGCCAGCAGTTCCGGATACACCGGGGAGCTGTTTTTT
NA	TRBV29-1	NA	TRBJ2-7	CSVGECNEQYF	TGCAGCGTTGGGGAATGTAACGAGCAGTACTTC